This is a list of T cell receptor beta chains from one sample in a study of T-cell reconstitution after alpha-beta-depleted transplantation in children. A single record per CDR3 protein comes from TCRdb applying MiXCR to the PCR reads. The sample consists of tens of thousands of distinct CDR3 sequences, 40% to 60% of them appearing once. The sequencing used peripheral blood, collected before TCRalphabeta/CD19-depleted stem cell transplant. These receptors were taken from a boy under three years old with SCID, due to receive a stem cell transplant. Both conserved end residues are part of each CDR3. Each record gives: V gene, clone size, CDR3 length, J gene, D gene, CDR3 DNA, CDR3 protein. A D gene is named only where the DNA matches it firmly. Expanded clones get a size class; other rows say once, few or many, or leave the size out.

v_call: TRBV2
clone_size: NA
cdr3_length: 14
j_call: TRBJ1-2
d_call: NA
cdr3_nt: TGTGCCAGCAGTGGGGGCATCAACCCTTATGGCTACACCTTC
cdr3_aa: CASSGGINPYGYTF

v_call: TRBV6-1
clone_size: NA
cdr3_length: 14
j_call: TRBJ2-1
d_call: TRBD2
cdr3_nt: TGTGCCTCCAGAGGAGCGGGGGGGCATTGGGAGCAGTTCTTC
cdr3_aa: CASRGAGGHWEQFF

v_call: TRBV10-3
clone_size: NA
cdr3_length: 14
j_call: TRBJ2-7
d_call: NA
cdr3_nt: TGTGCCATCAGTGAGGGTGGTTTCTCCTACGAGCAGTACTTC
cdr3_aa: CAISEGGFSYEQYF

v_call: TRBV7-9
clone_size: NA
cdr3_length: 15
j_call: TRBJ1-3
d_call: NA
cdr3_nt: TGTGCCAGCAGCCATGACAGAGACTCTGGAAACACCATATATTTT
cdr3_aa: CASSHDRDSGNTIYF

v_call: TRBV6-2/TRBV6-3
clone_size: few
cdr3_length: 15
j_call: TRBJ2-3
d_call: TRBD2
cdr3_nt: TGTGCCAGCAGTGGAGCGGGGGGCTTCACAGATACGCAGTATTTT
cdr3_aa: CASSGAGGFTDTQYF

v_call: TRBV24-1
clone_size: NA
cdr3_length: 15
j_call: TRBJ1-3
d_call: TRBD1
cdr3_nt: TGTGCCACCAGCCTCGACAGGGGGACTGGAAACACCATATATTTT
cdr3_aa: CATSLDRGTGNTIYF

v_call: TRBV7-8
clone_size: few
cdr3_length: 12
j_call: TRBJ2-1
d_call: NA
cdr3_nt: TGTGCCAGCAGCGGATCGATTGGTGAGCAGTTCTTC
cdr3_aa: CASSGSIGEQFF

v_call: TRBV19
clone_size: NA
cdr3_length: 12
j_call: TRBJ2-1
d_call: NA
cdr3_nt: TGTGCCAGTTGGGGGGAGGTGAATGAGCAGTTCTTC
cdr3_aa: CASWGEVNEQFF

v_call: TRBV7-2
clone_size: many
cdr3_length: 16
j_call: TRBJ2-1
d_call: NA
cdr3_nt: TGTGCCAGCAGTTCTACCCAGGGGCCCCGTGGAGCGGAGCAGTTCTTC
cdr3_aa: CASSSTQGPRGAEQFF

v_call: TRBV20-1
clone_size: NA
cdr3_length: 13
j_call: TRBJ2-1
d_call: NA
cdr3_nt: TGCAGTGCTAGTTTGGATGGGATGAATGAGCAGTTCTTC
cdr3_aa: CSASLDGMNEQFF

v_call: TRBV6-1
clone_size: many
cdr3_length: 17
j_call: TRBJ2-5
d_call: TRBD2
cdr3_nt: TGTGCCAGCAGCCCCATGTTGGGAAACACGGGGGGAGAGACCCAGTACTTC
cdr3_aa: CASSPMLGNTGGETQYF

v_call: TRBV6-2/TRBV6-3
clone_size: NA
cdr3_length: 14
j_call: TRBJ1-1
d_call: NA
cdr3_nt: TGTGCCAGCAGCGATGAGGGAGTTAGCACTGAAGCTTTCTTT
cdr3_aa: CASSDEGVSTEAFF

v_call: TRBV29-1
clone_size: NA
cdr3_length: 14
j_call: TRBJ2-3
d_call: NA
cdr3_nt: TGCAGCGTTGTTTATCTACAGGGCACAGATACGCAGTATTTT
cdr3_aa: CSVVYLQGTDTQYF

v_call: TRBV7-2
clone_size: once
cdr3_length: 14
j_call: TRBJ2-3
d_call: NA
cdr3_nt: TGTGCCAGCAGCCTAGGACTGGGGTTGGATACGCAGTATTTT
cdr3_aa: CASSLGLGLDTQYF

v_call: TRBV7-2
clone_size: NA
cdr3_length: 15
j_call: TRBJ1-2
d_call: TRBD1
cdr3_nt: TGTGCCAGCAGCTTGCGGGGGACAGGGGGCGATGGCTACACCTTC
cdr3_aa: CASSLRGTGGDGYTF

v_call: TRBV4-2
clone_size: NA
cdr3_length: 16
j_call: TRBJ2-7
d_call: TRBD1
cdr3_nt: TGTGCCAGCAGCCAAGACCTCGGGACAGCCACCTACGGGCAGTACTTC
cdr3_aa: CASSQDLGTATYGQYF

v_call: TRBV5-4
clone_size: NA
cdr3_length: 16
j_call: TRBJ2-2
d_call: TRBD2
cdr3_nt: TGTGCCAGCAGCTTGGGACTAGCGGTGGAGACCGGGGAGCTGTTTTTT
cdr3_aa: CASSLGLAVETGELFF

v_call: TRBV4-3
clone_size: NA
cdr3_length: 15
j_call: TRBJ1-6
d_call: TRBD1
cdr3_nt: TGCGCCAGCAGCCACCCCGGGACAGGGAATTCACCCCTCCACTTT
cdr3_aa: CASSHPGTGNSPLHF

v_call: TRBV20-1
clone_size: NA
cdr3_length: 15
j_call: TRBJ2-7
d_call: TRBD2
cdr3_nt: TGCAGTGCCAGCCCGTTGGCGGGGGTCTCCTACGAGCAGTACTTC
cdr3_aa: CSASPLAGVSYEQYF

v_call: TRBV20-1
clone_size: NA
cdr3_length: 14
j_call: TRBJ1-1
d_call: NA
cdr3_nt: TGCAGTGCACAAAGAGGGGGTGGAAACACTGAAGCTTTCTTT
cdr3_aa: CSAQRGGGNTEAFF

v_call: TRBV5-5
clone_size: NA
cdr3_length: 15
j_call: TRBJ1-5
d_call: TRBD1
cdr3_nt: TGTGCCAGCAGCAGGACAGGGGTCCATGGACAGCCCCAGCATTTT
cdr3_aa: CASSRTGVHGQPQHF

v_call: TRBV5-6
clone_size: few
cdr3_length: 11
j_call: TRBJ2-1
d_call: NA
cdr3_nt: TGTGCCAGCAGCTTGAACAATGAGCAGTTCTTC
cdr3_aa: CASSLNNEQFF

v_call: TRBV20-1
clone_size: NA
cdr3_length: 13
j_call: TRBJ1-5
d_call: TRBD1
cdr3_nt: TGCAGTGCGGGACAGGGGTTCAATCAGCCCCAGCATTTT
cdr3_aa: CSAGQGFNQPQHF

v_call: TRBV24-1
clone_size: few
cdr3_length: 14
j_call: TRBJ2-2
d_call: TRBD1
cdr3_nt: TGTGCCACCAGTAAGACAGGGACCACCGGGGAGCTGTTTTTT
cdr3_aa: CATSKTGTTGELFF

v_call: TRBV12-3/TRBV12-4
clone_size: NA
cdr3_length: 14
j_call: TRBJ1-4
d_call: NA
cdr3_nt: TGTGCCAGCAGTTTAGGCTGGACTAATGAAAAACTGTTTTTT
cdr3_aa: CASSLGWTNEKLFF